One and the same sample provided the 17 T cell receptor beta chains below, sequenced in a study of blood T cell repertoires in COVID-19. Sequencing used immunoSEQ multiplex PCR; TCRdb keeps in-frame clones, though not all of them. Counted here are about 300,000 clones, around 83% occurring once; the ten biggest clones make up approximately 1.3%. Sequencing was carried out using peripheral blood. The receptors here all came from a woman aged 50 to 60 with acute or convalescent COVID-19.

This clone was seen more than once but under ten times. As DNA, the CDR3 is TGTGCCTGGGTGGGCTTAAAGGCCAGGGCTGAGGAGACCCAGTACTTC. Protein sequence: CAWVGLKARAEETQYF. The genes are TRBV30 and TRBJ2-5, with D perhaps matching TRBD1 (5 bases). V gave up 5 bases and J gave up 5 bases, with 24 bases separating them. This CDR3 region has 16 residues. The V gene's germline CDR1 is GTSNPN and CDR2 SVGIG (reference sequence).

CDR3 residues: CASSSVETQYF. The CDR3 coding sequence is TGTGCCAGCAGTTCGGTAGAGACCCAGTACTTC. The rearrangement joins TRBV2 to TRBJ2-5; D remains ambiguous. CDR1 is SNHLY, CDR2 FYNNEI, per germline. V lost 5 bases and J lost 4, with 5 bases in between. The CDR3 has 11 amino acids.

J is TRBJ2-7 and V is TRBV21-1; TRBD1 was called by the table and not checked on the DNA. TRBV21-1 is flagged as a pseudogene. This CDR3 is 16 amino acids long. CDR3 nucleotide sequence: TGTGCCAGCAGCAATGGCCTGCCCCGGACAGGGCACGAGCAGTACGTC. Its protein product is CASSNGLPRTGHEQYV.

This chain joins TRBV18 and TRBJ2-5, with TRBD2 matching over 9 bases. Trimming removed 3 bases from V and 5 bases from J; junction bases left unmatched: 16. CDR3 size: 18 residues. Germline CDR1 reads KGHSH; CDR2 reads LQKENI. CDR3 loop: CASSPSSGATALRETQYF. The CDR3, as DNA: TGTGCCAGCTCACCCTCTAGCGGGGCTACAGCCTTGAGGGAGACCCAGTACTTC.

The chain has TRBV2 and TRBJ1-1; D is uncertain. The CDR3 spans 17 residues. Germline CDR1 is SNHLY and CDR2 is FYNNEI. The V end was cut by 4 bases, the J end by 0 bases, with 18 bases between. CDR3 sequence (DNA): TGTGCCAGCAGTGTTGGGCGATGGGTCAATTTGAACACTGAAGCTTTCTTT. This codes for CASSVGRWVNLNTEAFF.

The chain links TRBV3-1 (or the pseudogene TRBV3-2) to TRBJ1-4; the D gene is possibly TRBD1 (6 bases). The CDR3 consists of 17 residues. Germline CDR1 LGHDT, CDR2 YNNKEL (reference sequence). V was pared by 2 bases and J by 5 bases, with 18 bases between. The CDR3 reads CASSQLGTGRRNEKLFF. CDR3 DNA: TGTGCCAGCAGCCAACTAGGAACAGGGCGAAGGAATGAAAAACTGTTTTTT.

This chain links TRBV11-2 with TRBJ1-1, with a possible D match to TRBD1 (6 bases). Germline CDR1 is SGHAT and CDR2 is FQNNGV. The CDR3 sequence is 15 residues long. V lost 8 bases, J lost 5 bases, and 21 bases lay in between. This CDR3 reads CASGPGVRGGTEAFF. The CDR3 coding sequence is TGTGCCAGCGGTCCAGGGGTCAGGGGCGGGACTGAAGCTTTCTTT.

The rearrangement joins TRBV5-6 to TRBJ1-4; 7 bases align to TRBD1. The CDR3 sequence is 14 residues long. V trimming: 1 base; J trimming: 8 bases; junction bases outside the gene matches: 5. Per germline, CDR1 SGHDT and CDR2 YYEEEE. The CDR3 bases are TGTGCCAGCAGCTTGACAGGGGAAGGCGAAAAACTGTTTTTT. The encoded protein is CASSLTGEGEKLFF.

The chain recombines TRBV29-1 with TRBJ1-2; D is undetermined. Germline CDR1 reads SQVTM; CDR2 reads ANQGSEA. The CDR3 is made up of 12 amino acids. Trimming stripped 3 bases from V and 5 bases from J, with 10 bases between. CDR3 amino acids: CSVDSPDYGYTF. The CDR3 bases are TGCAGCGTTGATTCCCCAGATTATGGCTACACCTTC.

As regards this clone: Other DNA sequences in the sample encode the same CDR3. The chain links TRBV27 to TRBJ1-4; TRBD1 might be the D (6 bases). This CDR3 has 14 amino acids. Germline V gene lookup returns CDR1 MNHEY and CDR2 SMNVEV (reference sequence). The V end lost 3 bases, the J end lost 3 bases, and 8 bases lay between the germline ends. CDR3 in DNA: TGTGCCAGCAGTTTGCAGGGGTCTAATGAAAAACTGTTTTTT. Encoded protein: CASSLQGSNEKLFF. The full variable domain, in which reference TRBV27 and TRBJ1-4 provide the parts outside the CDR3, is EAQVTQNPRYLITVTGKKLTVTCSQNMNHEYMSWYRQDPGLGLRQIYYSMNVEVTDKGDVPEGYKVSRKEKRNFPLILESPSPNQTSLYFCASSLQGSNEKLFFGSGTQLSVL.

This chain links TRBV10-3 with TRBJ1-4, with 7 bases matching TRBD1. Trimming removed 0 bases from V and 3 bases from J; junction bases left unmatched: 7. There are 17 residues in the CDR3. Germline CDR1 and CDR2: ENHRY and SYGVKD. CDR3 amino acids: CAISESGRGRANEKLFF. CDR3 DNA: TGTGCCATCAGTGAGTCGGGCAGGGGGAGAGCTAATGAAAAACTGTTTTTT.

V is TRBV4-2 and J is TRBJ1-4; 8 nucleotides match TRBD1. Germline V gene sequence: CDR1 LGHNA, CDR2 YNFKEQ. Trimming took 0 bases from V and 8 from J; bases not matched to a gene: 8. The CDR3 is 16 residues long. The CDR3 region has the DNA TGTGCCAGCAGCCAAGATCCTAACAGGGGGTCCGAAAAACTGTTTTTT. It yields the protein CASSQDPNRGSEKLFF.

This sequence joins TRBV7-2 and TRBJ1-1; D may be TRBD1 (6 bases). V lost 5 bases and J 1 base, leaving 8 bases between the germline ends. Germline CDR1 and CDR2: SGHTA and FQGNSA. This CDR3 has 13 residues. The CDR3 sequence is CASSQDRNTEAFF. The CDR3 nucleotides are TGTGCCAGCAGCCAGGACAGGAACACTGAAGCTTTCTTT.

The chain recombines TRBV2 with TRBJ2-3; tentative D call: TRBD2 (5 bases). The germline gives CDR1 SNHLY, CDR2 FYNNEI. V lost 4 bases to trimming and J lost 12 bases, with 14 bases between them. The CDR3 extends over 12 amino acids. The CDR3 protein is CASSGTSLYQYF. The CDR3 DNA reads TGTGCCAGCAGTGGAACTAGTCTTTATCAGTATTTT.

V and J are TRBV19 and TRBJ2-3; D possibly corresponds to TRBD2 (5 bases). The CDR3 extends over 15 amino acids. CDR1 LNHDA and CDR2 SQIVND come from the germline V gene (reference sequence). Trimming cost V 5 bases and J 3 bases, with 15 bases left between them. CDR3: CASSPDEGVTDTQYF. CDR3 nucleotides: TGTGCCAGTAGTCCCGATGAGGGAGTTACAGATACGCAGTATTTT. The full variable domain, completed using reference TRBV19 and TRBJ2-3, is DGGITQSPKYLFRKEGQNVTLSCEQNLNHDAMYWYRQDPGQGLRLIYYSQIVNDFQKGDIAEGYSVSREKKESFPLTVTSAQKNPTAFYLCASSPDEGVTDTQYFGPGTRLTVL.

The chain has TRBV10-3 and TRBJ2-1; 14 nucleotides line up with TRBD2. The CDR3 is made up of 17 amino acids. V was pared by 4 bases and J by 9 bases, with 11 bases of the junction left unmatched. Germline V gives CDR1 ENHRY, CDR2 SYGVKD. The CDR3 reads CAISGGRLAGGLSEQFF. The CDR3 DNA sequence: TGTGCCATCAGTGGGGGCCGACTAGCGGGAGGGCTCAGTGAGCAGTTCTTC.

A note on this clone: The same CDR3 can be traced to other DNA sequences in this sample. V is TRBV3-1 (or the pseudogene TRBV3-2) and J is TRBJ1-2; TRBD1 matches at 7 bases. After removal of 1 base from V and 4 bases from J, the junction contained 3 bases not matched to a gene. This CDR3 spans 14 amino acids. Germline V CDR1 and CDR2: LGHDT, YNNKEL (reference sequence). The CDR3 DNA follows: TGTGCCAGCAGCCAAGGACAGGGAAGCTATGGCTACACCTTC. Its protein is CASSQGQGSYGYTF.